These 22 T cell receptor beta chains originate from one sample sequenced in a study of technical replicates of blood from a handful of donors. TCRdb keeps only in-frame clones here, not all; method: immunoSEQ multiplex PCR. The data contain 40,000 to 55,000 clones, around 95% of them seen just once; the ten biggest clones take up 0.39%. Sequencing was done on a sample of T cells isolated from PBMCs. Receptors originate from a human donor in good health.

The V gene is TRBV10-3, the J gene TRBJ1-2, with 7 positions matching TRBD1. Germline V gene sequence: CDR1 ENHRY, CDR2 SYGVKD. The CDR3 sequence is 14 residues long. Germline trimming cut 8 bases from V and 3 bases from J; bases unmatched to any gene: 9. The CDR3 DNA follows: TGTGCCATCGGACAGGAAAACACTGACTATGGCTACACCTTC. Translation: CAIGQENTDYGYTF.

The V and J genes are TRBV7-2 and TRBJ1-2; D gene ambiguous. Trimming shortened V by 3 bases and J by 8 bases, and 19 bases separated the two germline ends. The CDR3 sequence is 15 residues long. Per the germline V gene, CDR1 is SGHTA and CDR2 is FQGNSA. The CDR3 DNA is TGTGCCAGCAGCTTCCCTGCGGCGTTGCTTTACGGCTACACCTTC. Its translation: CASSFPAALLYGYTF.

This chain links TRBV6-1 with TRBJ2-5; D not resolved. V dropped 0 bases and J dropped 4 bases, with 6 bases sitting between them. Germline V gene data show CDR1 as MNHNS and CDR2 as SASEGT. The CDR3 contains 13 residues. Here the CDR3 reads CASSEARGETQYF. The DNA of the CDR3 is TGTGCCAGCAGTGAAGCTAGAGGAGAGACCCAGTACTTC.

The V and J genes are TRBV28 and TRBJ2-7; a weak D match, TRBD2 (5 bases). Germline CDR1 and CDR2: MDHEN and SYDVKM. This CDR3 is 14 amino acids long. Trimming pared 6 bases from V and 3 bases from J, leaving 15 bases between. The CDR3 loop reads CASSPTRLVYEQYF. The CDR3 nucleotides are TGTGCCAGCAGCCCCACTAGATTGGTCTACGAGCAGTACTTC.

The chain has TRBV29-1 and TRBJ1-1; D is possibly TRBD1 (6 bases). Trimming stripped 7 bases from V and 2 bases from J, with 14 bases between. Germline V CDR1 and CDR2: SQVTM, ANQGSEA. CDR3 length: 13 residues. CDR3 sequence reads: CSAETGRNTEAFF. DNA for the CDR3: TGCAGCGCCGAAACAGGGAGAAACACTGAAGCTTTCTTT.

The CDR3 nucleotides read TGCGCCAGCAGCTTGGTAGCGGGAGCAGATACGCAGTATTTT. Translating it yields CASSLVAGADTQYF. J is TRBJ2-3 and V is TRBV5-1; 9 bases match TRBD2. CDR1 and CDR2 (germline): SGHRS, YFSETQ. V was clipped by 0 bases and J by 4 bases; unmatched bases: 0. CDR3 size: 14 residues.

The rearrangement joins TRBV15 to TRBJ2-2, with D possibly matching TRBD1 (6 bases). The germline gives CDR1 LNHNV, CDR2 YYDKDF (reference sequence). The CDR3 extends over 14 amino acids. The V and J ends lost 5 bases and 1 base respectively, with 8 bases between them. CDR3 sequence reads: CATSPTGNTGELFF. The DNA for the CDR3 is TGTGCCACCAGCCCGACAGGGAACACCGGGGAGCTGTTTTTT.

This chain joins TRBV2 and TRBJ1-2; 8 bases match TRBD1. Germline trimming cut 8 bases from V and 7 bases from J; bases unmatched to any gene: 6. The germline V gene encodes CDR1 SNHLY and CDR2 FYNNEI. The CDR3 runs 12 residues. DNA for the CDR3: TGTGCCAGCCCGACAGGGGTTGGTGGCTACACCTTC. Its translation is CASPTGVGGYTF.

The chain employs TRBV13 and TRBJ1-3; TRBD1 agrees at 7 bases. The V gene end was trimmed by 0 bases and the J gene end by 0 bases; junction bases not matched to a gene: 5. CDR1 is PRHDT and CDR2 is FYEKMQ in the germline V gene (reference sequence). The CDR3 spans 17 residues. The chain's CDR3 is CASSLGPRGPSGNTIYF. DNA of the CDR3: TGTGCCAGCAGCTTAGGGCCAAGGGGGCCCTCTGGAAACACCATATATTTT.

CDR3 residues: CASSFPIQGVHEQYF. CDR3 sequence (DNA): TGTGCCAGCAGTTTTCCTATTCAGGGGGTTCACGAGCAGTACTTC. V and J are TRBV28 and TRBJ2-7; 7 nucleotides line up with TRBD1. CDR3 length equals 15 residues. Trimming removed 3 bases from V and 5 bases from J; junction bases left unmatched: 10. Per the germline V gene, CDR1 is MDHEN and CDR2 is SYDVKM.

This chain links TRBV4-2 with TRBJ2-1; D might be TRBD1 (6 bases). Germline V lookup: CDR1 LGHNA, CDR2 YNFKEQ. This CDR3 comprises 14 residues. The germline V and J ends were trimmed by 4 bases and 2 bases, with 9 bases remaining between them. Here the CDR3 reads CASSPGQPYNEQFF. The CDR3 coding sequence is TGTGCCAGCAGCCCAGGACAGCCCTACAATGAGCAGTTCTTC.

This chain's CDR3 is CASSVERGLGNTIYF. The CDR3 DNA follows: TGTGCCAGCAGCGTAGAAAGGGGGCTAGGAAACACCATATATTTT. The chain combines TRBV9 with TRBJ1-3; 7 bases are shared with TRBD1. V lost 0 bases, J lost 4 bases, and 4 bases stayed unmatched. There are 15 residues in the CDR3. The germline gives CDR1 SGDLS, CDR2 YYNGEE.

The chain is built from TRBV6-5 and TRBJ2-7; TRBD1 matches at 10 bases. Looked up from germline, CDR1 is MNHEY and CDR2 is SVGAGI. J lost 5 bases, V lost 5 bases, and 6 bases had no gene match. The length of the CDR3 is 14 residues. The CDR3 loop is CASSLGDRGHEQYF. CDR3 sequence (DNA): TGTGCCAGCAGTCTGGGGGACAGGGGCCACGAGCAGTACTTC.

This rearrangement joins TRBV9 to TRBJ2-5; a weak D match, TRBD2 (6 bases). CDR1 and CDR2 from the germline V gene are SGDLS and YYNGEE. The CDR3 sequence is 15 residues long. Trimming took off 4 bases at V and 5 bases at J, with 18 bases between the two ends. The CDR3 reads CASSPLRLGVETQYF. DNA for the CDR3: TGTGCCAGCAGCCCCCTAAGACTAGGGGTTGAGACCCAGTACTTC.

This rearrangement joins TRBV6-1 to TRBJ1-4; no firm D call. The length of the CDR3 is 13 residues. Germline CDR1 reads MNHNS; CDR2 reads SASEGT. Trimming shortened V by 7 bases and J by 8 bases, and 14 bases separated the two germline ends. CDR3 in DNA: TGTGCCAGCAAAGATGCGGTAAACGAAAAACTGTTTTTT. Translation: CASKDAVNEKLFF.

This chain connects TRBV28 to TRBJ2-7, with D perhaps TRBD2 (6 bases). The CDR3 has 13 residues. The V end lost 3 bases, the J end lost 1 base, and 7 bases lay between the germline ends. CDR1 and CDR2 from the germline V gene are MDHEN and SYDVKM. As DNA, the CDR3 is TGTGCCAGCAGTTTTGCGGGGTCCTACGAGCAGTACTTC. It codes for CASSFAGSYEQYF.

The chain has TRBV7-9 and TRBJ1-5; D gene ambiguous. The CDR3 is made up of 16 amino acids. Germline loops: CDR1 SEHNR, CDR2 FQNEAQ (reference sequence). The V and J ends lost 4 bases and 3 bases respectively, with 16 bases between them. The CDR3 coding sequence is TGTGCCAGCAGCTCAGATAACCTCCTCCTCAATCAGCCCCAGCATTTT. Its translation is CASSSDNLLLNQPQHF.

V is TRBV9 and J is TRBJ2-5; TRBD1 aligns across 8 bases. The CDR3 extends over 19 amino acids. After removal of 0 bases from V and 1 base from J, the junction contained 14 bases not matched to a gene. Looked up from germline, CDR1 is SGDLS and CDR2 is YYNGEE. The CDR3: CASSVVGTPYGTGQETQYF. Written as DNA, the CDR3 is TGTGCCAGCAGCGTAGTTGGGACACCGTACGGGACAGGCCAAGAGACCCAGTACTTC.

The chain uses TRBV5-1 and TRBJ2-5; 13 bases map to TRBD2. V lost 2 bases to trimming and J lost 2 bases; unmatched junction nucleotides: 3. The CDR3 runs to 16 residues. Germline CDR1 SGHRS, CDR2 YFSETQ. CDR3 coding DNA: TGCGCCAGCAGCTTTCCGGGACTAGCGGGACAAGAGACCCAGTACTTC. This encodes CASSFPGLAGQETQYF.

The genes are TRBV9 and TRBJ1-2, with TRBD1 as a possible D gene (6 bases). CDR1 SGDLS and CDR2 YYNGEE come from the germline V gene. The CDR3 runs to 14 residues. The germline V and J ends were trimmed by 2 bases and 5 bases, with 13 bases remaining between them. The DNA of the CDR3 is TGTGCCAGCAGCGTGAGTACAGGGATTTATGGCTACACCTTC. Translation: CASSVSTGIYGYTF.

This clone appeared a single time. The V and J genes are TRBV9 and TRBJ1-2, with TRBD1 matching 8 bases. Per the germline V gene, CDR1 is SGDLS and CDR2 is YYNGEE. V lost 3 bases, J lost 2 bases, and 3 bases stayed unmatched. The CDR3 spans 14 residues. The CDR3 DNA follows: TGTGCCAGCAGCGAAGACAGGGGAAACTATGGCTACACCTTC. This gives the protein CASSEDRGNYGYTF.

This chain uses TRBV6-5 with TRBJ2-1; 9 nucleotides agree with TRBD2. CDR3 length equals 16 residues. The V gene's germline CDR1 is MNHEY and CDR2 SVGAGI. Germline trimming cut 0 bases from V and 5 bases from J; bases unmatched to any gene: 5. The chain's CDR3 is CASSYSKLAGNNEQFF. As DNA, the CDR3 is TGTGCCAGCAGTTACTCGAAGCTAGCGGGAAACAATGAGCAGTTCTTC.